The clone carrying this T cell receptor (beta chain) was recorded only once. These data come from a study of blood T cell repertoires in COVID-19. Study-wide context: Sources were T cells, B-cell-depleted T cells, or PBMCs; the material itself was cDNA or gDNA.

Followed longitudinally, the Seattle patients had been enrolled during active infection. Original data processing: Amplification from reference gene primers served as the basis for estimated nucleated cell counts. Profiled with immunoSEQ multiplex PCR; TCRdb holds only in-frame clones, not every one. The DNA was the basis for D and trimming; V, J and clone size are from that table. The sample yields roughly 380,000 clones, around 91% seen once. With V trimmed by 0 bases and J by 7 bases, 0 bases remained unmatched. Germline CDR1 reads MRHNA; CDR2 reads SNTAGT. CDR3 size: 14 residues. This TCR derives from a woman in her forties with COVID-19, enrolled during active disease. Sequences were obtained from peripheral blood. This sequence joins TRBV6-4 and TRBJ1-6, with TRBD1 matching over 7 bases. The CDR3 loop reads CASSDSGGNSPLHF. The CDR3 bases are TGTGCCAGCAGTGACTCAGGGGGCAATTCACCCCTCCACTTT.